These 14 T cell receptor beta chains came from one sample sequenced in a study of shared clonotypes between healthy human individuals. The protocol was immunoSEQ multiplex PCR, while the TCRdb copy is restricted to in-frame clones and leaves out a portion. This sample has approximately 92,000 clones, with 60% to 75% found just once. The sample comprised memory CD8+ T cells sorted from blood. As for subset: CD45RO+ cells pooled with CCR7-negative TemRA cells. The source is a man aged 30 to 39 in good health.

This chain joins TRBV7-9 and TRBJ1-5, with D uncertain. Between the trimmed V and J ends, which lost 1 base and 0 bases, there was a span of 7 bases. The CDR3 spans 15 residues. Per germline, CDR1 SEHNR and CDR2 FQNEAQ (reference sequence). For the CDR3, the DNA is TGTGCCAGCAGCTTAGAGGGTCTTAGCAATCAGCCCCAGCATTTT. It is translated as CASSLEGLSNQPQHF.

This sequence joins TRBV6-5 and TRBJ1-2; D might be TRBD1 (6 bases). Deletions cut 7 bases from V and 4 bases from J, with 13 bases between. Per the germline V gene, CDR1 is MNHEY and CDR2 is SVGAGI. The CDR3 runs 13 residues. Written as DNA, the CDR3 is TGTGCCAGCAACAATCAGGGGAGCTATGGCTACACCTTC. Its protein is CASNNQGSYGYTF.

This clone has only a few counts. The chain links TRBV28 to TRBJ1-4, with D hard to call. Trimming took off 7 bases at V and 3 bases at J, with 12 bases between the two ends. CDR1 and CDR2 (germline): MDHEN, SYDVKM. The CDR3 runs to 14 residues. The CDR3 DNA is TGTGCCAGCATGGGTACCAGGCCTAATGAAAAACTGTTTTTT. This sequence encodes CASMGTRPNEKLFF.

V is TRBV4-1 and J is TRBJ1-5; 10 positions agree with TRBD1. This CDR3 has 15 amino acids. The V segment lost 0 bases and the J segment 5 bases; nucleotides outside the gene matches: 1. Germline V gene sequence: CDR1 MGHRA, CDR2 YSYEKL. The CDR3 spells CASSQDGQGDQPQHF. Written as DNA, the CDR3 is TGCGCCAGCAGCCAAGACGGACAGGGGGATCAGCCCCAGCATTTT.

This rearrangement joins TRBV30 to TRBJ1-1; D uncertain. The CDR3 is 13 residues long. V was pared by 3 bases and J by 3 bases, with 11 bases between. Germline CDR1 is GTSNPN and CDR2 is SVGIG (reference sequence). The CDR3 sequence: CAWSPRVDTEAFF. The CDR3 DNA sequence: TGTGCCTGGAGCCCACGGGTCGACACTGAAGCTTTCTTT.

Regarding this clone: Just one base apart from a much larger clone, this may be a read error. The chain has TRBV11-2 and TRBJ2-5; no definite D call. Germline CDR1 SGHAT, CDR2 FQNNGV. Trimming removed 6 bases at V and 3 bases at J, with 2 bases between. CDR3 length equals 10 residues. The CDR3 sequence is CASSKETQYF. CDR3 bases: TGTGCCAGCAGTAAAGAGACCCAGTACTTC.

This clone occurred once. This chain connects TRBV6-4 to TRBJ2-7, with TRBD2 identical over 12 bases. The length of the CDR3 is 15 residues. CDR1 is MRHNA and CDR2 is SNTAGT in the germline V gene. V shed 3 bases, J shed 4 bases, and the junction held 4 bases outside the gene matches. DNA for the CDR3: TGTGCCAGCAGTGAGAGACTAGCGGGAGCATACGAGCAGTACTTC. This encodes CASSERLAGAYEQYF.

The chain has TRBV27 and TRBJ2-1, with 11 bases fitting TRBD1. This CDR3 comprises 16 residues. The germline V gene encodes CDR1 MNHEY and CDR2 SMNVEV (reference sequence). With 2 bases clipped from V and 6 bases from J, the junction kept 6 bases outside the gene matches. The CDR3 loop reads CASSLPSGTGGNEQFF. The CDR3 DNA is TGTGCCAGCAGTTTACCTTCCGGGACAGGGGGCAATGAGCAGTTCTTC.

There are a few counts of this clone. The chain employs TRBV9 and TRBJ2-7, with a tentative D call TRBD2 (7 bases). Germline loops: CDR1 SGDLS, CDR2 YYNGEE. V was cut by 0 bases and J by 2 bases, with 12 bases left in between. This CDR3 is built from 15 residues. The CDR3 sequence is CASSVDVGGPYEQYF. CDR3 nucleotide sequence: TGTGCCAGCAGCGTAGATGTCGGGGGGCCCTACGAGCAGTACTTC.

The chain couples TRBV11-2 to TRBJ2-1, with 7 bases fitting TRBD2. J gave up 3 bases and V 4 bases, and 3 bases lay outside the gene matches. The germline CDR1 and CDR2 sequences are SGHAT and FQNNGV. The CDR3 runs 14 residues. The CDR3 region is CASSYTSDYNEQFF. CDR3 DNA: TGTGCCAGCAGCTATACTAGCGACTACAATGAGCAGTTCTTC.

The V and J genes are TRBV9 and TRBJ2-3; 13 bases agree with TRBD2. Germline assignment: CDR1 SGDLS and CDR2 YYNGEE. V was clipped by 3 bases and J by 7 bases; unmatched bases: 5. This CDR3 is 15 amino acids long. The CDR3 bases are TGTGCCAGCAGCGGTACTAGCGGGAGGGCTCATACGCAGTATTTT. Encoded protein: CASSGTSGRAHTQYF.

The V and J genes are TRBV4-1 and TRBJ2-3; TRBD1 might be the D (6 bases). The germline V gene encodes CDR1 MGHRA and CDR2 YSYEKL. The CDR3 sequence is 18 residues long. Trimming cost V 3 bases and J 3 bases, with 22 bases left between them. In DNA, the CDR3 is TGCGCCAGCAGCCACTATTGGGTACAGGGAGTGGGTACAGATACGCAGTATTTT. Translation: CASSHYWVQGVGTDTQYF.

The chain links TRBV5-1 to TRBJ2-3; no definite D call. The V gene lost 0 bases and the J gene lost 14 bases, with 10 bases spanning the gap. CDR1 is SGHRS and CDR2 is YFSETQ in the germline V gene. The CDR3 is 11 amino acids. CDR3 sequence (DNA): TGCGCCAGCAGCTTGGAGGCCAGGCGGTATTTT. It yields the protein CASSLEARRYF.

The gene calls are TRBV7-9 and TRBJ2-7; possibly TRBD1 for D (5 bases). This CDR3 has 15 residues. The V and J ends lost 3 bases and 6 bases respectively, with 18 bases between them. CDR1 is SEHNR and CDR2 is FQNEAQ in the germline V gene (reference sequence). The CDR3 DNA reads as TGTGCCAGCAGCTTCCCATTTGGCACAGGAAGCGAGCAGTACTTC. This translates into CASSFPFGTGSEQYF.